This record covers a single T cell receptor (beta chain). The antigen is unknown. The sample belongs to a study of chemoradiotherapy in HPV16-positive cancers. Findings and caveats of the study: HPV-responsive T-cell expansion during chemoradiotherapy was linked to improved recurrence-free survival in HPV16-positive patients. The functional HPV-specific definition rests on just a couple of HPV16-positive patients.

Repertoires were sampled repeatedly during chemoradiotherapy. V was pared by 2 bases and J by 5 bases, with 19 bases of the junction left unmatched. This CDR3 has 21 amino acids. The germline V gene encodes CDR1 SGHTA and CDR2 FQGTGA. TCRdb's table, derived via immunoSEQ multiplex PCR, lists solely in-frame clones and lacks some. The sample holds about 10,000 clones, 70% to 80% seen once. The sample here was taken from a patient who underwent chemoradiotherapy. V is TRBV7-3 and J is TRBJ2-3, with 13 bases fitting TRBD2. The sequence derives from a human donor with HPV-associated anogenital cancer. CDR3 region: CASSLVSPRTTSGGAGDTQYF. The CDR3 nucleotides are TGTGCCAGCAGCTTAGTCTCACCCCGGACAACTAGCGGGGGGGCCGGAGATACGCAGTATTTT.